These T cell receptor beta chains were read from a single sample in a study of blood T cell dynamics during melanoma immunotherapy. The method was immunoSEQ multiplex PCR; TCRdb's version includes in-frame clones alone and lacks a portion of them. The sample consists of about 16,000 clones, about nine tenths of them appearing once. The starting material was blood, obtained from a patient treated with checkpoint blockade. All receptors derive from a human donor with melanoma. The CDR3 runs from the conserved cysteine through the conserved F or W. A D gene is named only where the DNA matches it firmly. Some rows mark clone size as missing; the rest say once, few, many or name a class of expanded clone.

17,TRBJ2-5,TRBD2,TRBV5-4,NA,TGTGCCAGCAGCCCGGGGGGAGCGGGCGGGCTTCAAGAGACCCAGTACTTC,CASSPGGAGGLQETQYF
15,TRBJ1-4,NA,TRBV19,NA,TGTGCCAGTAGTATATGTGGGCAGGAATGGTGTAAACTGTTTTTT,CASSICGQEWCKLFF
13,TRBJ2-7,TRBD1,TRBV13,NA,TGTGCCAGCAACTCTGGCAGGGGGCACGAGCAGTACTTC,CASNSGRGHEQYF
11,TRBJ1-1,NA,TRBV29-1,NA,TGCAGCGTTGGAACAGGTCTACAAGCTTTCTTT,CSVGTGLQAFF
15,TRBJ2-5,TRBD2,TRBV10-3,NA,TGTGCCATCAGTGCGACTAGCGGGAGGTTTGAGACCCAGTACTTC,CAISATSGRFETQYF
15,TRBJ1-1,NA,TRBV9,NA,TGTGCCAGCAGCTACACGCAGGGTCAGAACACTGAAGCTTTCTTT,CASSYTQGQNTEAFF
17,TRBJ1-3,NA,TRBV7-6,NA,TGTGCCAGCAGCTTAGGGGACATCTCGAGCTCTGGAAACACCATATATTTT,CASSLGDISSSGNTIYF
13,TRBJ1-5,NA,TRBV18,few,TGTGCCAGCTCGCCAGGGACCAATCAGCCCCAGCATTTT,CASSPGTNQPQHF
13,TRBJ1-2,NA,TRBV19,NA,TGTGCCAGTAGTATAGATTCTTCCTATGGCTACACCTTC,CASSIDSSYGYTF
12,TRBJ1-2,NA,TRBV7-2,NA,TGTGCCAGCAGCCCAAGTGTAAATGGCTACACCTTC,CASSPSVNGYTF
13,TRBJ1-1,NA,TRBV10-1,NA,TGCGCCAGCAACGACCGAGCCAACACTGAAGCTTTCTTT,CASNDRANTEAFF
14,TRBJ1-2,NA,TRBV19,NA,TGTGCCAGTAGTACCGGGGCTTCCGACTATGGCTACGCCTTC,CASSTGASDYGYAF
19,TRBJ2-1,TRBD2,TRBV19,once,TGTGCCAGTAGCCTATCCGGGACTAGCGACTTAAGGTCCTACAATGAGCAGTTCTTC,CASSLSGTSDLRSYNEQFF
14,TRBJ1-1,NA,TRBV5-4,NA,TGTGCCAGCAGCTTGGGAGGGGTGGGGACTGAAGCTTTCTTT,CASSLGGVGTEAFF
15,TRBJ2-1,TRBD2,TRBV10-3,NA,TGTGCCATCAGTGAGCCGGGGGACTACTACAATGAGCAGTTCTTC,CAISEPGDYYNEQFF
13,TRBJ1-1,NA,TRBV19,NA,TGTGCCAGTACCCCACAGGGTTCAGCTGAAGCTTTCTTT,CASTPQGSAEAFF
16,TRBJ2-7,NA,TRBV10-3,NA,TGTGCCATCAGTGAGGGAGCTACCGAGGGATCCTACGAGCAGTACTTC,CAISEGATEGSYEQYF
16,TRBJ2-7,NA,TRBV21-1,NA,TGTGCCAGCAGCCCAAAGAGGCGGGAGGGCCCTTACGAGCAGTACTTC,CASSPKRREGPYEQYF
15,TRBJ2-7,TRBD2,TRBV7-6,NA,TGTGCCAGCAGCTTAGCCTCTAGCGGGGACTACGAGCAGTACTTC,CASSLASSGDYEQYF
15,TRBJ1-2,NA,TRBV5-6,NA,TGTGCCAGCAGCTTGGGTGGCAGTTCTAACTATGGCTACACCTTC,CASSLGGSSNYGYTF
17,TRBJ2-1,TRBD2,TRBV10-1,NA,TGCGCCAGCAGTGCAAAAGTCACTAGCGAACGCTACAATGAGCAGTTCTTC,CASSAKVTSERYNEQFF
13,TRBJ2-1,NA,TRBV7-2,NA,TGTGCCAGCAGCTTAGCGATGGAGGGTGAGCAGTTCTTC,CASSLAMEGEQFF
14,TRBJ2-5,NA,TRBV15,NA,TGTGCCACCAGCATCGAGGGGGTAGGGGAGACCCAGTACTTC,CATSIEGVGETQYF
17,TRBJ1-3,NA,TRBV19,once,TGTGCCAGTAGTATAGATGGGAGACTTGTCGCTGGAAACACCATATATTTT,CASSIDGRLVAGNTIYF
16,TRBJ1-5,NA,TRBV7-9,few,TGTGCCAGCAGCCCAGAGGCCTCCGGGCCCAATCAGCCCCAGCATTTT,CASSPEASGPNQPQHF
13,TRBJ2-5,NA,TRBV30,NA,TGTGCCTGGAGAAGGGAAAGCAAAGAGACCCAGTACTTC,CAWRRESKETQYF
17,TRBJ1-1,TRBD1,TRBV5-1,NA,TGCGCCAGCAGCCCAATGGGGACAGGGAGGTTGGAGACTGAAGCTTTCTTT,CASSPMGTGRLETEAFF
14,TRBJ1-2,TRBD1,TRBV23-1,few,TGCGCCAGCAGTCACCACAGGGGGAACTATGGCTACACCTTC,CASSHHRGNYGYTF
13,TRBJ2-1,NA,TRBV6-4,NA,TGTGCCAGCAGTGACTCAGTTTACAATGAGCAGTTCTTC,CASSDSVYNEQFF
15,TRBJ1-5,NA,TRBV19,NA,TGTGCCAGTACACGGGCGGGGGATAGCAATCAGCCCCAGCATTTT,CASTRAGDSNQPQHF
15,TRBJ2-7,NA,TRBV7-9,NA,TGTGCCAGCAGCTCCCCCCGAGGGACATTCTACGAGCAGTACTTC,CASSSPRGTFYEQYF
15,TRBJ2-3,NA,TRBV10-3,NA,TGTGCCATCAGTCCCGGCGCAAGTAGCACAGATACGCAGTATTTT,CAISPGASSTDTQYF
16,TRBJ2-1,NA,TRBV9,NA,TGTGCCAGCAGCGAGGACTACTCCTATTCCTACAATGAGCAGTTCTTC,CASSEDYSYSYNEQFF
12,TRBJ2-1,NA,TRBV2,NA,TGTGCCAGCAGTGGAGACGACAATGAGCAGTTCTTC,CASSGDDNEQFF
12,TRBJ1-6,NA,TRBV7-6,NA,TGTGCCAGCAGCTCATTTTATTCACCCCTCCACTTT,CASSSFYSPLHF
13,TRBJ1-2,TRBD1,TRBV2,NA,TGTGCCAGCAACCTAGGGGGACAGGGGAGGTACACCTTC,CASNLGGQGRYTF
14,TRBJ2-3,NA,TRBV14,NA,TGTGCCAGCAGCCAAGCGGGGGCGGGAGATACGCAGTATTTT,CASSQAGAGDTQYF